The 15 T cell receptor beta chains listed next were all sequenced from one sample in a study of blood T cell repertoires in COVID-19. This table comes from immunoSEQ multiplex PCR, and its TCRdb copy is limited to in-frame clones, with some not included. The sample contains about 220,000 clones, around 82% of which appear only once. The source material was peripheral blood. These receptors originate from a woman aged 55-69 years with acute or convalescent COVID-19.

This clone was counted once. The chain uses TRBV9 and TRBJ2-1; TRBD1 is a possible D gene (6 bases). Trimming removed 3 bases at V and 5 bases at J, with 12 bases between. The CDR3 runs 14 residues. Germline values: CDR1 SGDLS, CDR2 YYNGEE. As DNA, the CDR3 is TGTGCCAGCAGCGCACAACCAGGGGACAATGAGCAGTTCTTC. This translates into CASSAQPGDNEQFF.

The CDR3 nucleotides are TGTGCCAGCAGCCCACGACAGGACATCTACGAGCAGTACTTC. Translated: CASSPRQDIYEQYF. This chain connects TRBV5-4 to TRBJ2-7; D might be TRBD1 (6 bases). CDR3 length equals 14 residues. CDR1 and CDR2 (germline): SGHNT, YYREEE (reference sequence). Trimming left V 4 bases short and J 3 bases short, with 14 bases between.

There are a few counts of this clone. The J gene is TRBJ1-6, the V gene TRBV7-2, with TRBD1 matching over 8 bases. Germline values: CDR1 SGHTA, CDR2 FQGNSA. J was trimmed by 7 bases and V by 5 bases; bases with no gene match: 7. CDR3 length: 15 amino acids. This chain's CDR3 is CASSPRTGMNSPLHF. Here the CDR3 DNA reads TGTGCCAGCAGCCCAAGGACAGGGATGAATTCACCCCTCCACTTT.

This clone was observed a single time. The V call is TRBV7-8, the J call TRBJ1-6; the match to TRBD1 covers 8 bases. Germline V CDR1 and CDR2: SGHVS, FQNEAQ. V lost 6 bases, J lost 8 bases, and 0 bases stayed unmatched. The CDR3 consists of 12 residues. DNA of the CDR3: TGTGCCAGCAGGACAGGGGATTCACCCCTCCACTTT. Translation gives CASRTGDSPLHF.

The rearrangement links TRBV9 to TRBJ2-3; TRBD2 matches at 7 bases. CDR1 and CDR2 from the germline V gene are SGDLS and YYNGEE. J was trimmed by 4 bases and V by 4 bases; bases with no gene match: 12. The length of the CDR3 is 16 residues. The CDR3 spells CASSPAGAGDSDTQYF. DNA for the CDR3: TGTGCCAGCAGCCCCGCTGGGGCGGGGGACTCAGATACGCAGTATTTT.

The chain uses TRBV27 and TRBJ2-3; perhaps TRBD1 as D (5 bases). Trimming stripped 0 bases from V and 2 bases from J, with 9 bases between. The CDR3 runs to 15 residues. In germline, CDR1 is MNHEY, CDR2 SMNVEV (reference sequence). The CDR3 region has the DNA TGTGCCAGCAGTTTATCGAACAGGTTCACAGATACGCAGTATTTT. Translation gives CASSLSNRFTDTQYF.

The chain joins TRBV28 to TRBJ2-2; D uncertain. The V and J ends lost 3 bases and 0 bases respectively, with 11 bases between them. This CDR3 is 16 amino acids long. Germline assignment: CDR1 MDHEN and CDR2 SYDVKM. In DNA, the CDR3 is TGTGCCAGCAGTTTGTTTGGCAGAACGAACACCGGGGAGCTGTTTTTT. It translates to CASSLFGRTNTGELFF.

The CDR3 loop reads CASSRGGKPQHF. CDR3 in DNA: TGTGCCAGCAGCAGGGGGGGGAAGCCCCAGCATTTT. J is TRBJ1-5 and V is TRBV7-2; D possibly corresponds to TRBD1 (6 bases). The CDR3 has 12 residues. Trimming cost V 5 bases and J 8 bases, with 10 bases left between them. Germline V gene data show CDR1 as SGHTA and CDR2 as FQGNSA.

The chain is built from TRBV28 and TRBJ2-5, with 7 positions matching TRBD2. The CDR3 covers 13 residues. The J segment lost 1 base and the V segment lost 8 bases, leaving 4 bases of the junction unmatched. CDR1 is MDHEN and CDR2 is SYDVKM in the germline V gene. The CDR3 bases are TGTGCCAGCGGCAGCGGGGTCCAAGAGACCCAGTACTTC. As protein: CASGSGVQETQYF. The full variable domain, with the rest looked up from reference TRBV28 and TRBJ2-5, is DVKVTQSSRYLVKRTGEKVFLECVQDMDHENMFWYRQDPGLGLRLIYFSYDVKMKEKGDIPEGYSVSREKKERFSLILESASTNQTSMYLCASGSGVQETQYFGPGTRLLVL.

This clone was counted only a few times. The chain links TRBV11-1 to TRBJ2-5, with unresolved D. Germline CDR1 SGHAT, CDR2 FQDESV (reference sequence). Between the trimmed V and J ends, which lost 0 bases and 1 base, there was a span of 6 bases. The length of the CDR3 is 14 residues. As DNA, the CDR3 is TGTGCCAGCAGCTTAGCGCACACCCAAGAGACCCAGTACTTC. The encoded protein is CASSLAHTQETQYF.

This clone was counted only a few times. The J gene is TRBJ1-4, the V gene TRBV5-8; D not resolved. Trimming shortened V by 7 bases and J by 5 bases, and 15 bases separated the two germline ends. Germline CDR1 reads SGHTS; CDR2 reads YDEGEE. The CDR3 has 14 residues. CDR3 DNA: TGTGCCAGCGGTCACAGAGCCACAAATGAAAAACTGTTTTTT. Encoded protein: CASGHRATNEKLFF.

This sequence joins TRBV2 and TRBJ2-1; 11 bases line up with TRBD2. Looked up from germline, CDR1 is SNHLY and CDR2 is FYNNEI. CDR3 length: 16 amino acids. Trimming cost V 6 bases and J 1 base; bases outside gene matches: 5. CDR3 residues: CASRFSSGGSYNEQFF. The CDR3 coding sequence is TGTGCCAGCAGGTTCTCTAGCGGGGGGTCCTACAATGAGCAGTTCTTC.

The chain couples TRBV5-5 to TRBJ1-6; D is uncertain. Trimming left V 2 bases short and J 7 bases short, with 4 bases between. The CDR3 is 12 amino acids. Looked up from germline, CDR1 is SGHKS and CDR2 is YYEKEE (reference sequence). CDR3 in amino acids: CASSFGNSPLHF. The CDR3 region has the DNA TGTGCCAGCAGCTTCGGGAATTCACCCCTCCACTTT. The complete variable domain, with remaining parts taken from reference TRBV5-5 and TRBJ1-6, reads DAGVTQSPTHLIKTRGQQVTLRCSPISGHKSVSWYQQVLGQGPQFIFQYYEKEERGRGNFPDRFSARQFPNYSSELNVNALLLGDSALYLCASSFGNSPLHFGNGTRLTVT.

The rearrangement joins TRBV7-2 to TRBJ2-3; 11 bases are a match to TRBD2. From germline, CDR1 is SGHTA and CDR2 FQGNSA. The CDR3 contains 15 residues. V was pared by 5 bases and J by 5 bases, with 6 bases of the junction left unmatched. The CDR3 DNA reads TGTGCCAGCAGCGTTAGCGGGGGGGCTGGAGATACGCAGTATTTT. This gives the protein CASSVSGGAGDTQYF. The full variable domain, rest sourced from reference TRBV7-2 and TRBJ2-3, is GAGVSQSPSNKVTEKGKDVELRCDPISGHTALYWYRQSLGQGLEFLIYFQGNSAPDKSGLPSDRFSAERTGGSVSTLTIQRTQQEDSAVYLCASSVSGGAGDTQYFGPGTRLTVL.

The table lists this clone with a count of one. The V call is TRBV6-4, the J call TRBJ2-3, with 12 bases lining up with TRBD1. The junction had 11 bases not matched to a gene; V was cut back by 3 bases and J by 4 bases. Per the germline V gene, CDR1 is MRHNA and CDR2 is SNTAGT. The CDR3 has 18 residues. The DNA of the CDR3 is TGTGCCAGCAGTGAACCGGGACAGGGGGCGAATTGCTCAGATACGCAGTATTTT. It codes for CASSEPGQGANCSDTQYF.